The entry below gives a single T cell receptor (beta chain) sequence along with its context. Its antigen is currently not known. Within one base of it there is no much larger clone, and no base qualities were kept. This specimen comes from a study of lymphopenia after photon versus proton radiotherapy (dated by TCRdb to about 2019). With regard to the full study: The immunological effects of photon versus proton radiation therapy were compared in patients with gastrointestinal tumors who developed high-grade lymphopenia. The goal of the study was to describe how the two radiation modalities differ in their effects on the immune system. The cohort comprised approximately 21 patients with gastrointestinal tumors who received either photon or proton therapy and then developed lymphopenia. General conclusions and limits of the study: During treatment, patients who received proton therapy stayed relatively stable, whereas patients who received photon therapy lost naive T cells and TCR diversity and gained effector/memory populations. After the lymphocyte count nadir, repertoires from photon-treated patients showed oligoclonal expansion, particularly of CD8+ Temra cells, and this expansion drove the decline in diversity. Among patients across the cohort who died, overall survival time showed an inverse correlation with a larger post-nadir drop in TCR diversity. The survival association was examined only in patients who died, and the authors described better survival with proton therapy as a possibility, not as a demonstrated result.

Cut back by 0 bases and 5 bases, the V and J ends lie 7 bases apart. The CDR3, from cysteine to phenylalanine, totals 13 residues. Only the CDR3 DNA stays, 39 bases, in frame from base 1. From the germline V gene, CDR1 is ENHRY and CDR2 is SYGVKD. Library generation was performed with the immunoSEQ multiplex PCR assay. Alongside multiparametric flow cytometry, deep sequencing of rearranged TCR beta loci was used to profile the T cell repertoires. This is the immuneACCESS table as TCRdb keeps it, with only in-frame sequences that have V and J called. A part of the clones is gone; compared with another copy, unresolved V genes explain less than half, and the rest is unexplained. The sample has about 160,000 clones on record, approximately 86% of them singletons. In total, the top ten clones hold about 4.7% of the sample.

The material sequenced was peripheral blood, taken from a patient treated with photon-based radiotherapy. The receptor chain draws on TRBV10-3 and TRBJ2-5, with the D gene too uncertain to name. The source of this sequence is a man aged 50 to 60 with gastric cancer. The CDR3 here reads CAISESNGETQYF. The DNA sequence is TGTGCCATCAGTGAGTCGAACGGTGAGACCCAGTACTTC.